This TCR beta chain was obtained from a study of Ad26.COV2.S vaccination and SARS-CoV-2 variants. Study information: By the intramuscular route, Ad26.COV2.S was given once, or twice 56 days apart. Whole-study results and caveats: Estimates derived from TCR breadth and depth analyses may have underestimated total T cell responses. Post-vaccination breadth of spike-specific CD8+ and CD4+ T cell responses was reportedly substantial.

CDR1 is SGHDT, CDR2 YYEEEE, per germline. Trimming removed 6 bases at V and 2 bases at J, with 12 bases between. This CDR3 region has 13 residues. About this clone: What it binds is unknown.

Treatment here: about 20 received Ad26.COV2.S at low or high dose, single or two shots; about 5 received placebo; per-sample allocation not given. Samples analyzed were those drawn on day 63 after the first vaccine or placebo injection. Produced via immunoSEQ multiplex PCR; TCRdb's table is partial and in-frame only. The sample includes roughly 350,000 clones, roughly 91% seen only once; the top ten take about 3%. This TCR derives from a person aged 18-60 years who received the Ad26.COV2.S COVID-19 vaccine or a placebo. The J gene is TRBJ2-7, the V gene TRBV5-6, with D tentatively TRBD1 (5 bases). Sequences were derived from peripheral blood, sampled in a trial of Ad26.COV2.S vaccine versus placebo. The CDR3 loop reads CASNLRQTYEQYF. The CDR3 nucleotides read TGTGCCAGCAACCTCCGACAGACCTACGAGCAGTACTTC.